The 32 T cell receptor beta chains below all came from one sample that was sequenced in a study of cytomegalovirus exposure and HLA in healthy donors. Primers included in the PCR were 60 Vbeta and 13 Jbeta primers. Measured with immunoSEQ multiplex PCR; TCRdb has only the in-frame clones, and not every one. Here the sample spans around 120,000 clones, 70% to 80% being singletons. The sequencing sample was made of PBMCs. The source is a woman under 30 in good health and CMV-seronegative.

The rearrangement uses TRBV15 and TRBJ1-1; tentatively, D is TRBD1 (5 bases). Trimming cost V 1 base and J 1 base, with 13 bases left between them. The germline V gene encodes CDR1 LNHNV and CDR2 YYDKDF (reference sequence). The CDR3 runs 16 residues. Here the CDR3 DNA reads TGTGCCACCAGCAGAGTACTCGGGGGTCAGAACACTGAAGCTTTCTTT. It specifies CATSRVLGGQNTEAFF.

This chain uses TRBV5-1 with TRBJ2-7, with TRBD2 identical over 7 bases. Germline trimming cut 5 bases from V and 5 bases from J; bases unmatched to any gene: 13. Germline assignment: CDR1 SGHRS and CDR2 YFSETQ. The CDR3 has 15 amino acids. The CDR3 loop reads CASSFGEAGNHEQYF. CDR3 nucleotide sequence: TGCGCCAGCAGTTTTGGGGAAGCGGGGAACCACGAGCAGTACTTC.

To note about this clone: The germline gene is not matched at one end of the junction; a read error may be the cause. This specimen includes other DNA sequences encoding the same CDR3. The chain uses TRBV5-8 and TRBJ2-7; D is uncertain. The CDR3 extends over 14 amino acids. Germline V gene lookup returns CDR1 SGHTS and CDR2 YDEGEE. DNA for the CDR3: TGCGCCAGCAGTTACGGGTCATCCTCCTACGAGCAGTACTTC. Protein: CASSYGSSSYEQYF.

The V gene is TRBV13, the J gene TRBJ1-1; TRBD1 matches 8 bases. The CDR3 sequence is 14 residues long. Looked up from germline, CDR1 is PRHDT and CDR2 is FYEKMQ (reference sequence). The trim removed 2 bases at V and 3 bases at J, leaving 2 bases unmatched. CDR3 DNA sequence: TGTGCCAGCAGCTTACAGGGGGCTTACACTGAAGCTTTCTTT. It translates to CASSLQGAYTEAFF.

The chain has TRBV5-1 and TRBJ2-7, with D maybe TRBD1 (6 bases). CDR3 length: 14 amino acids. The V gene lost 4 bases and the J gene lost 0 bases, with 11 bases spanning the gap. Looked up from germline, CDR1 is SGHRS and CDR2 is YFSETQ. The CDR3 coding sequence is TGCGCCAGCAGCCTTAGGACAGTCTCCTACGAGCAGTACTTC. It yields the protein CASSLRTVSYEQYF.

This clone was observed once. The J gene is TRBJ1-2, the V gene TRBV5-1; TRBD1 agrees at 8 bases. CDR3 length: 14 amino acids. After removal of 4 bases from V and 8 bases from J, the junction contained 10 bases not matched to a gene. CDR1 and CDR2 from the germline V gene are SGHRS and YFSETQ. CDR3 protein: CASSGDRGSGGYTF. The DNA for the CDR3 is TGCGCCAGCAGCGGAGACAGGGGCTCGGGCGGCTACACCTTC.

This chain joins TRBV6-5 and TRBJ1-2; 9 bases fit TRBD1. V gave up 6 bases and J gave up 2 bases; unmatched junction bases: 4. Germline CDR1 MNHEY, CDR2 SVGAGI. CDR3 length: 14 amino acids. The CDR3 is CASRGDRANYGYTF. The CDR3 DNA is TGTGCCAGCAGGGGGGACAGGGCAAACTATGGCTACACCTTC.

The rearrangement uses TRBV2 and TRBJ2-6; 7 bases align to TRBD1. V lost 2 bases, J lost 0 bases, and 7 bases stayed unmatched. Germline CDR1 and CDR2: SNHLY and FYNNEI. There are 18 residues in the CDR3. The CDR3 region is CASSENLAGGSGANVLTF. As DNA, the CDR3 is TGTGCCAGCAGTGAAAATTTGGCAGGGGGCTCTGGGGCCAACGTCCTGACTTTC.

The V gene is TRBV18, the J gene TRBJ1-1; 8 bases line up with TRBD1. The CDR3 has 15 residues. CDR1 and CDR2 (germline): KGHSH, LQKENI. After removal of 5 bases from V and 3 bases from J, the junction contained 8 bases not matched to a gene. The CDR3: CASSAYTGGDTEAFF. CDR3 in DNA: TGTGCCAGCTCAGCATACACAGGGGGAGACACTGAAGCTTTCTTT.

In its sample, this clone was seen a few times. The DNA of the CDR3 is TGTGCCAGCAGCTTAGTCCGGCCTAGCTCCTACAATGAGCAGTTCTTC. Amino acid sequence: CASSLVRPSSYNEQFF. V usage is TRBV7-8 and J usage is TRBJ2-1; D is unresolved. Germline values: CDR1 SGHVS, CDR2 FQNEAQ. Deletions cut 1 base from V and 0 bases from J, with 10 bases between. This CDR3 has 16 amino acids.

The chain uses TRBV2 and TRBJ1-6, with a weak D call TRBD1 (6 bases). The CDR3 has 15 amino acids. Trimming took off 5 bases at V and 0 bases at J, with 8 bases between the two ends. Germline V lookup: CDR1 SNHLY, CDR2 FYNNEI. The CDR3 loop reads CASSPGVSYNSPLHF. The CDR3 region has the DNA TGTGCCAGCAGTCCAGGGGTCTCCTATAATTCACCCCTCCACTTT.

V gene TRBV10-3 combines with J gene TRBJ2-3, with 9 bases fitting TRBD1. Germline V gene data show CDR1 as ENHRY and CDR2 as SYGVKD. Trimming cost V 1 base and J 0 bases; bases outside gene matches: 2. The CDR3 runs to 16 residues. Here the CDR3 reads CAISELGTGSTDTQYF. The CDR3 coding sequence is TGTGCCATCAGTGAGTTGGGGACAGGGAGCACAGATACGCAGTATTTT.

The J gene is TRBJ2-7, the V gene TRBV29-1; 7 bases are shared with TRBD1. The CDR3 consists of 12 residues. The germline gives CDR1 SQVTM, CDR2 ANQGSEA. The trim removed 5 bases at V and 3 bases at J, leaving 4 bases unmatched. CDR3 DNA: TGCAGCGTTCGGCAGGGGGTCTACGAGCAGTACTTC. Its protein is CSVRQGVYEQYF.

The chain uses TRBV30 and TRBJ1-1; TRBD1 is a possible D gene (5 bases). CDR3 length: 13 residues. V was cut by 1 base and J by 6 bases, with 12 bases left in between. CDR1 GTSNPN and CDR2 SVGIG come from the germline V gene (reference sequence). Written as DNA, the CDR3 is TGTGCCTGGAGTGAACGCCGGGACTCTGAAGCTTTCTTT. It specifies CAWSERRDSEAFF.

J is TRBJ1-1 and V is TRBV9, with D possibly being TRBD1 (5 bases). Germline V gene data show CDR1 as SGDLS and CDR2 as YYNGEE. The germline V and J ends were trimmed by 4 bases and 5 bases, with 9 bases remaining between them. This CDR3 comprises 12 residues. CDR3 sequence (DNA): TGTGCCAGCAGCAATCAGGGTACTGAAGCTTTCTTT. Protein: CASSNQGTEAFF.

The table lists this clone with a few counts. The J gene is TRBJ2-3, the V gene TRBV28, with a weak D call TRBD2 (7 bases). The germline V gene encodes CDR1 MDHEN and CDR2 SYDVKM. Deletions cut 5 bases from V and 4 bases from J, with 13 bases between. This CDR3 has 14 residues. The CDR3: CASSMAGAADTQYF. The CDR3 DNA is TGTGCCAGCAGTATGGCGGGGGCAGCAGATACGCAGTATTTT.

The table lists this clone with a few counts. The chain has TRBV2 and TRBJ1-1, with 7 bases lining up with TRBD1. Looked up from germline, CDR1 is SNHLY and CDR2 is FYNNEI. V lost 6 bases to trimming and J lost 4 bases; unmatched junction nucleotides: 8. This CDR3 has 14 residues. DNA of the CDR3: TGTGCCAGCAGGGCCAGGGGGTATAGCACTGAAGCTTTCTTT. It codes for CASRARGYSTEAFF.

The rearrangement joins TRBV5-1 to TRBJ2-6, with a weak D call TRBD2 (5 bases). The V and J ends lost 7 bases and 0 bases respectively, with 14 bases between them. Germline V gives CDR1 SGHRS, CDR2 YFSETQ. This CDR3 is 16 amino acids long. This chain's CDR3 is CASFGEPSSGANVLTF. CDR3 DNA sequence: TGCGCCAGCTTCGGGGAACCTTCCTCTGGGGCCAACGTCCTGACTTTC.

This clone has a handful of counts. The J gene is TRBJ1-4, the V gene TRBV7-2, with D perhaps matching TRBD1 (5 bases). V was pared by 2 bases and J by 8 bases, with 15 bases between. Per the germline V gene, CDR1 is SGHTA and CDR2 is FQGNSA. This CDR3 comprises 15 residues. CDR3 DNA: TGTGCCAGCAGCTTACTAGGCCAGGGTTCAGAAAAACTGTTTTTT. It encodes CASSLLGQGSEKLFF.

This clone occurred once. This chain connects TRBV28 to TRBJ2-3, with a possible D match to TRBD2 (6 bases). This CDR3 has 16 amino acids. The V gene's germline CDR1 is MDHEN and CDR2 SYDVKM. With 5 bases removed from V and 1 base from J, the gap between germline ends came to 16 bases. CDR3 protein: CASSGQGGEGTDTQYF. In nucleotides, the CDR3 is TGTGCCAGCAGTGGCCAGGGCGGGGAGGGCACAGATACGCAGTATTTT.

The chain's CDR3 is CASSESAGRDTIYF. DNA for the CDR3: TGCGCCAGCAGTGAGTCGGCAGGGAGGGACACCATATATTTT. The chain combines TRBV10-1 with TRBJ1-3; TRBD1 is a possible D gene (5 bases). CDR3 length equals 14 residues. CDR1 is WNHNN, CDR2 SYGVQD, per germline (reference sequence). V lost 0 bases and J 8 bases, leaving 11 bases between the germline ends.

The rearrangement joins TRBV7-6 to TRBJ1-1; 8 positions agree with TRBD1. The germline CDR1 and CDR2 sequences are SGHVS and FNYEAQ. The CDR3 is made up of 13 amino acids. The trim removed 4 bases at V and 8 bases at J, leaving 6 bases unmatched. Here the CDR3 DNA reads TGTGCCAGCAGCTCGCCGGGACAGGAAGAAGCTTTCTTT. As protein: CASSSPGQEEAFF.

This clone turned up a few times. The CDR3 DNA sequence: TGTGCCAGCAGTCCAGGACAGGGGGGCACAGATACGCAGTATTTT. Translating gives CASSPGQGGTDTQYF. The chain employs TRBV28 and TRBJ2-3, with TRBD1 matching over 10 bases. Germline CDR1 and CDR2: MDHEN and SYDVKM. The CDR3 sequence is 15 residues long. V trimming: 5 bases; J trimming: 1 base; junction bases outside the gene matches: 3.

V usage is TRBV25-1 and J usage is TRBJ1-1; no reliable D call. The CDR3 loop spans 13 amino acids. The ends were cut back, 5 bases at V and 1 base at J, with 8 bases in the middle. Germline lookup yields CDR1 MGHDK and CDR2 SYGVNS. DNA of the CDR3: TGTGCCAGCAGTTTACCGGGGAACACTGAAGCTTTCTTT. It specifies CASSLPGNTEAFF.

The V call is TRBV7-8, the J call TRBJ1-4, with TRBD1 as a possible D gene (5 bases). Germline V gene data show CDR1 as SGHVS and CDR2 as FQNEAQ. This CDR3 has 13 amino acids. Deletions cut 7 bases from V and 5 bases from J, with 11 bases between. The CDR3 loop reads CASKDRVNEKLFF. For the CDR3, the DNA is TGTGCCAGCAAAGACAGAGTGAATGAAAAACTGTTTTTT.

DNA of the CDR3: TGTGCCTGGGACGGGGACAGTGAAGCTTTCTTT. The encoded protein is CAWDGDSEAFF. V usage is TRBV30 and J usage is TRBJ1-1; TRBD1 matches at 7 bases. The CDR3 sequence is 11 residues long. The J segment lost 7 bases and the V segment lost 5 bases, leaving 4 bases of the junction unmatched. Germline V gene sequence: CDR1 GTSNPN, CDR2 SVGIG (reference sequence).

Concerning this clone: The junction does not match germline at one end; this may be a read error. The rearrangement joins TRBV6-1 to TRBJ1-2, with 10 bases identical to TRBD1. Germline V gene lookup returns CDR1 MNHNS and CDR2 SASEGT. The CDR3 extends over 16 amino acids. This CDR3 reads CASSEERQGADYGYTF. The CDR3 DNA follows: TGTGCCAGCAGCGAAGAGAGACAGGGGGCCGACTATGGCTACACCTTC.

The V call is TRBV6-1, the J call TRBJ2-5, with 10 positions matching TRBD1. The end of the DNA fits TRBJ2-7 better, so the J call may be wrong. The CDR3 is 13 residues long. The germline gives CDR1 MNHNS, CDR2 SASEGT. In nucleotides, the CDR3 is TGTGCCGTAAGGACAGGGGGTTTCTACGAGCAGTACTTC. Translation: CAVRTGGFYEQYF.

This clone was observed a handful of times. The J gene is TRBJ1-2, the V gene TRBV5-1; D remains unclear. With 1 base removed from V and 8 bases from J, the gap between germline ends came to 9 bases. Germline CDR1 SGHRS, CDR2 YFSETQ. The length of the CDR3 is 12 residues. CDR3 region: CASSLYGEGYTF. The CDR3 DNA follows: TGCGCCAGCAGCTTGTACGGAGAGGGCTACACCTTC.

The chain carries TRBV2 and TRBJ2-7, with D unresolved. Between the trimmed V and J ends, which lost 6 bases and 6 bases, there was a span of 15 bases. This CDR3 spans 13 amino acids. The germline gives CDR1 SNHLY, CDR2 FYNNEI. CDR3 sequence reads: CASRYEVMGEQYF. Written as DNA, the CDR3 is TGTGCCAGCAGGTATGAGGTTATGGGCGAGCAGTACTTC.

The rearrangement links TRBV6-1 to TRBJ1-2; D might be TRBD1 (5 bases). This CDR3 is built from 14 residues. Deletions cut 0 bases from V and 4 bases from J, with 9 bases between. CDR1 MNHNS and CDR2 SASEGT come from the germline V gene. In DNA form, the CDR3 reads TGTGCCAGCAGTGAAGCGCTAGGGGTCTATGGCTACACCTTC. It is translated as CASSEALGVYGYTF.

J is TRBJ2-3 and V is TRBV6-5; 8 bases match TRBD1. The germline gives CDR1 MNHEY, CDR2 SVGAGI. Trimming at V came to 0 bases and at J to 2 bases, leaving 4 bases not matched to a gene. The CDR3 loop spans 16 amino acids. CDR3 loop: CASSYSRDRFTDTQYF. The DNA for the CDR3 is TGTGCCAGCAGTTACTCGAGGGACAGGTTCACAGATACGCAGTATTTT.